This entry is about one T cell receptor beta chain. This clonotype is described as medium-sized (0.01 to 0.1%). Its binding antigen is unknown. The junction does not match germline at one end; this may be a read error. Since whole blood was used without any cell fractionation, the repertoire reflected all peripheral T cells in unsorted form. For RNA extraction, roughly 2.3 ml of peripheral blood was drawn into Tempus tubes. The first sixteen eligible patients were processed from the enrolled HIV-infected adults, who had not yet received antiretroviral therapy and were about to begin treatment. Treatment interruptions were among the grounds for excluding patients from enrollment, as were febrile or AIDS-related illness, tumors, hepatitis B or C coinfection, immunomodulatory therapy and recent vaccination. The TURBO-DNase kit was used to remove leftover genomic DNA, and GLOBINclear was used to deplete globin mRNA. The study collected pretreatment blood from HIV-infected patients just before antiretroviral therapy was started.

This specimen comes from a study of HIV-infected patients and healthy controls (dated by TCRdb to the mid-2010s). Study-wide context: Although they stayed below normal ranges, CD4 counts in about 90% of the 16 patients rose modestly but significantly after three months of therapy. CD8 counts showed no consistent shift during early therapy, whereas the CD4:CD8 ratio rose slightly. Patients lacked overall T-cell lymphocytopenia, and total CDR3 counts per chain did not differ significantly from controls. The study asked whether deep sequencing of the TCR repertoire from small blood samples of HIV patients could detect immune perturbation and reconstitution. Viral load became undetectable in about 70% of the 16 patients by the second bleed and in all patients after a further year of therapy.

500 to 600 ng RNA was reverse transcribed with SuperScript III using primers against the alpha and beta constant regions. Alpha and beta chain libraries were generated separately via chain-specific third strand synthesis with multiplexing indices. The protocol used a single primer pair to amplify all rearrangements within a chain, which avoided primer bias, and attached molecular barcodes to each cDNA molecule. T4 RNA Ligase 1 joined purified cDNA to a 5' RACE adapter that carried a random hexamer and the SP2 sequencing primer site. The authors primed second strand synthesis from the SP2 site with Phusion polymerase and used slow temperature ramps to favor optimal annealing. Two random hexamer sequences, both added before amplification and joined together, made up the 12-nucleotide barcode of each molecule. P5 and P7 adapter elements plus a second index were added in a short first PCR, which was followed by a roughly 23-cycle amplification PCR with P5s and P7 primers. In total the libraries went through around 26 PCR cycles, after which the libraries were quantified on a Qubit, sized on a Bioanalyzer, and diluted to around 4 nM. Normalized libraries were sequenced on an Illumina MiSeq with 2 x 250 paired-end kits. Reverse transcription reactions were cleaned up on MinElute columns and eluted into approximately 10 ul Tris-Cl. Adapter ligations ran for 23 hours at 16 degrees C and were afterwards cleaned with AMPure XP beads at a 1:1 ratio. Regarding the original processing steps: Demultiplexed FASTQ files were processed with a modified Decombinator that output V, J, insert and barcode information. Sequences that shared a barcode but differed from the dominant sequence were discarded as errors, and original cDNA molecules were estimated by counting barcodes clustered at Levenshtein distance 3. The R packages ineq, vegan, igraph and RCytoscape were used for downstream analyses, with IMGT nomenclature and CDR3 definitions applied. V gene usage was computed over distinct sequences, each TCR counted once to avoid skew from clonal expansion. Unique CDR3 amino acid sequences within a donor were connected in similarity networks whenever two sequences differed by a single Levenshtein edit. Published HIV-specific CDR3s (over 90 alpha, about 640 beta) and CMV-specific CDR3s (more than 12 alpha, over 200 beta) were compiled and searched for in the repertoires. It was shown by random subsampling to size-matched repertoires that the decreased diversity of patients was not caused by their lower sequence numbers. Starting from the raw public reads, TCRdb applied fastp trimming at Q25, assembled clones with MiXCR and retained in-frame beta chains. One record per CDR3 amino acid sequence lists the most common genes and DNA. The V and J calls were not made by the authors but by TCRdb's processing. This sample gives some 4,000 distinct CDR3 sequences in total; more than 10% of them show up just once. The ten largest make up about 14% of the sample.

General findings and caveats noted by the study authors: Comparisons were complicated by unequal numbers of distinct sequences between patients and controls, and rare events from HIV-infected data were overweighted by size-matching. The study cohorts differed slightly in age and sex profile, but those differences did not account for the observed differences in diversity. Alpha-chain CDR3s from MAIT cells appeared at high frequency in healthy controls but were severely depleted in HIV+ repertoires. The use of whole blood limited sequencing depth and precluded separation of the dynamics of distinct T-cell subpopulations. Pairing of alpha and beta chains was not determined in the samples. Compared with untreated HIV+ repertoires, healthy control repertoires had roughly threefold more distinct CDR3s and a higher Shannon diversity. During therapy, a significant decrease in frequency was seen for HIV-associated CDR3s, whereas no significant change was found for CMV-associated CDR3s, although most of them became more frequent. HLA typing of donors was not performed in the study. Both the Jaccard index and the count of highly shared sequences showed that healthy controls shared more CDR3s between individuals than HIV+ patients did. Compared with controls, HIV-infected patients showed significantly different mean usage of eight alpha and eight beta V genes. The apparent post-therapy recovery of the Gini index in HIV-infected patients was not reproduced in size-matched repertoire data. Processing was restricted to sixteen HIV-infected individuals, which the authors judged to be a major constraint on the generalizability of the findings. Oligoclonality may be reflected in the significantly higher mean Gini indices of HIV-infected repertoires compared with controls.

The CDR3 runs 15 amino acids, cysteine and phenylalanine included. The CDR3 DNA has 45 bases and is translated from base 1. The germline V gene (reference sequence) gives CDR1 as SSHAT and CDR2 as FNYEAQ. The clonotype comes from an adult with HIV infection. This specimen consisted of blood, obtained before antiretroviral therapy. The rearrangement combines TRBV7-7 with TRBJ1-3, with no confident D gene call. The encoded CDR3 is CASSPLDTFGNTIYF. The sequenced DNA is TGTGCTAGCAGCCCACTTGACACTTTTGGAAACACCATATATTTT.